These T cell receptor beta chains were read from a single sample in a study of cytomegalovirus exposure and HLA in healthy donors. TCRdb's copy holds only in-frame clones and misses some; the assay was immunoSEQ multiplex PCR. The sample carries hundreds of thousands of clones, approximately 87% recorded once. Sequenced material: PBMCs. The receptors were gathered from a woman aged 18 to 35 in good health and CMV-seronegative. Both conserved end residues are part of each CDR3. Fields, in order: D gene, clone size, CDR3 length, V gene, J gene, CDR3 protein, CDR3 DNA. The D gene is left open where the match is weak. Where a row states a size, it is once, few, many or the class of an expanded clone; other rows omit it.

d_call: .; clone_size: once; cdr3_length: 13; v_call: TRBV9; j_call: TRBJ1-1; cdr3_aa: CASSGASDTEAFF; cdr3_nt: TGTGCCAGCAGCGGAGCCTCGGACACTGAAGCTTTCTTT
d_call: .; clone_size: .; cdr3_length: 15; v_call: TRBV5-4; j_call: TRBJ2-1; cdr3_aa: CASSLWRGAHNEQFF; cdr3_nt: TGTGCCAGCAGCTTGTGGAGGGGCGCACACAATGAGCAGTTCTTC
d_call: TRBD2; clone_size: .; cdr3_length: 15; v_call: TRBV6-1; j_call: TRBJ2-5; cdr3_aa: CASSELAGGPETQYF; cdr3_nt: TGTGCCAGCAGTGAACTAGCGGGGGGGCCAGAGACCCAGTACTTC
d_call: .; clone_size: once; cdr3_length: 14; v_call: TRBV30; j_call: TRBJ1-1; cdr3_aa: CAWSVGLVDTEAFF; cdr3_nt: TGTGCCTGGAGTGTAGGCCTCGTTGACACTGAAGCTTTCTTT
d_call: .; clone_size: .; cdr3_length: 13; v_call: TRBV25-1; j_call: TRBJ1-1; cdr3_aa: CASSEWGRTEAFF; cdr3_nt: TGTGCCAGCAGTGAGTGGGGGCGGACTGAAGCTTTCTTT
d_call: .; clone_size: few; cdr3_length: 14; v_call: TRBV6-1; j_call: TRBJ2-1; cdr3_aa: CASTQGGRANEQFF; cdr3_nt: TGTGCCAGCACCCAGGGGGGTCGCGCCAATGAGCAGTTCTTC
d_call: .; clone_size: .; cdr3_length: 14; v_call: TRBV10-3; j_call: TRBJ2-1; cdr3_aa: CAISDWPNHNEQFF; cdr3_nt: TGTGCCATCAGTGACTGGCCTAACCACAATGAGCAGTTCTTC
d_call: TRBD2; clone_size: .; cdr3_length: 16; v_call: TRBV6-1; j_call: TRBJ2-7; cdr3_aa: CASSEVAGGSLSEQYF; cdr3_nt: TGTGCCAGCAGTGAAGTAGCGGGGGGATCTTTGAGCGAGCAGTACTTC
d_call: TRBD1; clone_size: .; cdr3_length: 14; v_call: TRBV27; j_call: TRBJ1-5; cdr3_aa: CASSPWTGDQPQHF; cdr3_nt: TGTGCCAGCAGTCCCTGGACAGGGGATCAGCCCCAGCATTTT
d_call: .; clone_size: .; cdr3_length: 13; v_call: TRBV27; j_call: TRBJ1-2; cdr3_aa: CASSATGYYGYTF; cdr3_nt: TGTGCCAGCAGTGCGACAGGTTACTATGGCTACACCTTC
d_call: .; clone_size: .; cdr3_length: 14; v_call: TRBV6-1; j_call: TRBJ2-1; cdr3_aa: CASSEYRERSEQFF; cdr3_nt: TGTGCCAGCAGTGAATATCGGGAGAGGTCTGAGCAGTTCTTC
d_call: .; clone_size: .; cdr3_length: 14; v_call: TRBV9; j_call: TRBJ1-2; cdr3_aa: CASSRGHPSYGYTF; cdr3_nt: TGTGCCAGCAGCCGAGGGCATCCTTCTTATGGCTACACCTTC
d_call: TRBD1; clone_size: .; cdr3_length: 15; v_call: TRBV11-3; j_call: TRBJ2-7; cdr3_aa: CASRLGQGNSYEQYF; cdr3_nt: TGTGCCAGCAGGCTTGGACAGGGAAACTCCTACGAGCAGTACTTC
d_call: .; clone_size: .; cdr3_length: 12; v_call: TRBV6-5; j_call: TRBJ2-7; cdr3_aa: CASSNLLNEQYF; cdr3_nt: TGTGCCAGCAGTAACCTGTTGAACGAGCAGTACTTC
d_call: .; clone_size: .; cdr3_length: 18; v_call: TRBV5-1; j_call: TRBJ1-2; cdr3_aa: CASSLEGGELPKIDGYTF; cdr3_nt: TGCGCCAGCAGCTTGGAAGGCGGGGAGTTGCCGAAAATAGATGGCTACACCTTC
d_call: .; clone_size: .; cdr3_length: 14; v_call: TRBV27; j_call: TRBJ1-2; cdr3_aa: CASSLRGYNYGYTF; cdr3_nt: TGTGCCAGCAGTTTACGGGGGTATAACTATGGCTACACCTTC
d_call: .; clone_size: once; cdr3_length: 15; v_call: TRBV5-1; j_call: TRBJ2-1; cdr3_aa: CASSLGDSSYNEQFF; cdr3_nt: TGCGCCAGCAGCTTAGGGGACTCCTCCTACAATGAGCAGTTCTTC
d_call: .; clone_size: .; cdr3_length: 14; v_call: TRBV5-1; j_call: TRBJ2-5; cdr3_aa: CASSLRADQETQYF; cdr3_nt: TGCGCCAGCAGCTTGCGGGCAGACCAAGAGACCCAGTACTTC
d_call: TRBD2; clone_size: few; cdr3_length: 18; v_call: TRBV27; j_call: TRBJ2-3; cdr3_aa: CASSPRTSGRGMADTQYF; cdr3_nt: TGTGCCAGCAGTCCCCGGACTAGCGGACGCGGTATGGCAGATACGCAGTATTTT
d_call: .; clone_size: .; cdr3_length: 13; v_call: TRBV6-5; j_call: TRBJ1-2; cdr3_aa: CASSTGTGNGYTF; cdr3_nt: TGTGCCAGCAGCACGGGTACGGGGAATGGCTACACCTTC
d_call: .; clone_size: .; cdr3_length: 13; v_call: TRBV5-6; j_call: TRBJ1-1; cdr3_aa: CASSLGPGTEAFF; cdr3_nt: TGTGCCAGCAGCTTGGGGCCGGGAACTGAAGCTTTCTTT
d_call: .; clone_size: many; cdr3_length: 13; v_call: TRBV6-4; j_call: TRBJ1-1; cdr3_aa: CASSPTANTEAFF; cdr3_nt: TGTGCCAGCAGTCCTACAGCGAACACTGAAGCTTTCTTT
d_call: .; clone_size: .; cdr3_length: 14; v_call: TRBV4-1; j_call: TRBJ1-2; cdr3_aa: CASSQPRASWGYTF; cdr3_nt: TGCGCCAGCAGCCAACCCCGGGCCTCGTGGGGCTACACCTTC
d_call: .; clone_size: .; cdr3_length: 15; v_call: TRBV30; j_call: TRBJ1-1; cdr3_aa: CAWSKLRGANTEAFF; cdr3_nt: TGTGCCTGGAGTAAATTGAGAGGGGCGAACACTGAAGCTTTCTTT
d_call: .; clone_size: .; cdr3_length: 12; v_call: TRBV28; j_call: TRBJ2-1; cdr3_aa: CASSSTTMGQFF; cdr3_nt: TGTGCCAGCAGTTCCACGACGATGGGGCAGTTCTTC
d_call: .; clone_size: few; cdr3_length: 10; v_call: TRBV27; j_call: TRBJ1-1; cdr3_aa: CASGSREAFF; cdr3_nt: TGTGCCAGCGGATCCAGGGAAGCTTTCTTT
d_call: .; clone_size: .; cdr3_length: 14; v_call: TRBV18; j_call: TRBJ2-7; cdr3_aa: CASSGVRSSDEQYF; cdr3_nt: TGTGCCAGCTCCGGGGTCAGGTCGAGCGACGAGCAGTACTTC
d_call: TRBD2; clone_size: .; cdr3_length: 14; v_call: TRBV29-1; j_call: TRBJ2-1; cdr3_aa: CSVETSGSYNEQFF; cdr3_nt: TGCAGCGTTGAGACTAGCGGGAGTTACAATGAGCAGTTCTTC
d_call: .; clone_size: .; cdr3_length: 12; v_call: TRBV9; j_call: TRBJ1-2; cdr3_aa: CASSAEIHGYTF; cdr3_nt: TGTGCCAGCAGCGCAGAGATCCATGGCTACACCTTC
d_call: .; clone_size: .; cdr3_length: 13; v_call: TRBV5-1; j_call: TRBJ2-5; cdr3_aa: CASSLGGYETQYF; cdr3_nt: TGCGCCAGCAGCTTGGGGGGGTATGAGACCCAGTACTTC
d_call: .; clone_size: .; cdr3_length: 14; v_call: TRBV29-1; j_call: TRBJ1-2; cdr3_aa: CSVLMGGELYGYTF; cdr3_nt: TGCAGCGTCCTAATGGGCGGTGAGCTATATGGCTACACCTTC
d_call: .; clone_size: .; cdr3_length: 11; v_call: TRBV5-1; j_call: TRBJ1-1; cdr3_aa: CASSPGTEAFF; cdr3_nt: TGCGCCAGCAGCCCCGGGACTGAAGCTTTCTTT
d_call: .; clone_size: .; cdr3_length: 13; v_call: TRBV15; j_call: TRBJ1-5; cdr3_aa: CATRGLGNQPQHF; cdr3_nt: TGTGCCACCAGGGGCTTGGGCAATCAGCCCCAGCATTTT
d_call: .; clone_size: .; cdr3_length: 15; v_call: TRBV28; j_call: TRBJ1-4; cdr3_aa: CASSFLGITNEKLFF; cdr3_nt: TGTGCCAGCAGTTTTCTTGGAATAACTAATGAAAAACTGTTTTTT
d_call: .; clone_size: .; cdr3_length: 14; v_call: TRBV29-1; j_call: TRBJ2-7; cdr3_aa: CSGAFVGQTYEQYF; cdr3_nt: TGCAGCGGTGCGTTTGTCGGACAGACCTACGAGCAGTACTTC
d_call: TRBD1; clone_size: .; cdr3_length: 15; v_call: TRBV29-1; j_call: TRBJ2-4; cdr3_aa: CSAGGWGQGADIQYF; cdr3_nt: TGCAGCGCCGGAGGGTGGGGACAGGGGGCTGACATTCAGTACTTC
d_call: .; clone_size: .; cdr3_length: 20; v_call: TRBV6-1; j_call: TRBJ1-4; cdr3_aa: CASSEGILSLAAATNEKLFF; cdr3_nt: TGTGCCAGCAGTGAAGGTATTCTCTCGTTAGCGGCAGCAACTAATGAAAAACTGTTTTTT
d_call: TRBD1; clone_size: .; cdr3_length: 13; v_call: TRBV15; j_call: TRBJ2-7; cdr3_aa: CATSRTGGYEQYF; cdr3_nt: TGTGCCACCAGCAGGACAGGGGGCTACGAGCAGTACTTC
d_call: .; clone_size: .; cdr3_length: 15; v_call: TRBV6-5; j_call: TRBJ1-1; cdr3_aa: CASSYSRRGNTEAFF; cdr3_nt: TGTGCCAGCAGTTACTCGCGGCGGGGGAACACTGAAGCTTTCTTT
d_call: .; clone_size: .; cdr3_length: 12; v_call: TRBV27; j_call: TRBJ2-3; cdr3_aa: CASSQLRDTQYF; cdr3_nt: TGTGCCAGCAGTCAATTGCGAGATACGCAGTATTTT
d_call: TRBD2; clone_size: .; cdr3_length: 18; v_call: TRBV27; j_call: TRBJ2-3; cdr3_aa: CASSLWGLAGGGADTQYF; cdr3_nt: TGTGCCAGCAGTTTATGGGGACTAGCGGGAGGGGGCGCAGATACGCAGTATTTT